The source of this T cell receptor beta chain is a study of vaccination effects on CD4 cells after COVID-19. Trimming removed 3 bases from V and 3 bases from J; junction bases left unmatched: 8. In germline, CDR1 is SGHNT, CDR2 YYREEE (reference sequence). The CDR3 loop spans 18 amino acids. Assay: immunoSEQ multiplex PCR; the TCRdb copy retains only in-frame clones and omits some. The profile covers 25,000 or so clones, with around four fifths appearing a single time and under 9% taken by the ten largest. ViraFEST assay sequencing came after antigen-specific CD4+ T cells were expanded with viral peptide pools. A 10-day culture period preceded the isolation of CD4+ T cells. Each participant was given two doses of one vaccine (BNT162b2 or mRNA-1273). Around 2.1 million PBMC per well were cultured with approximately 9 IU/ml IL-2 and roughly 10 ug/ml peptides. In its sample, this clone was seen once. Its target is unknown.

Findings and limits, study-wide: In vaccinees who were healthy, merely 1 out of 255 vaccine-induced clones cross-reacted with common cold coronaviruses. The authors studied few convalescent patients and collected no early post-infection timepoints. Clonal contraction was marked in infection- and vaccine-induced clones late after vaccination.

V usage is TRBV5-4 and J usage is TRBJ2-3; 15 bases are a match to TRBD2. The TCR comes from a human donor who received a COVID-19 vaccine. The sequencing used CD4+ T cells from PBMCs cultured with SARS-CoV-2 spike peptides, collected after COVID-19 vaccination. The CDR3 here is CASSSGLAGGLPTDTQYF. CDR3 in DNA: TGTGCCAGCAGCTCCGGACTAGCGGGAGGGCTCCCAACAGATACGCAGTATTTT.